This is a list of T cell receptor beta chains from one sample in a study of cytomegalovirus exposure and HLA in healthy donors. Profiling relied on immunoSEQ multiplex PCR, and the TCRdb table lists in-frame clones only, not all of them. The repertoire holds about 200,000 clones, with around 74% as singletons. The sample was PBMCs. These receptors were obtained from a girl aged 5 to 17 in good health and CMV-seropositive. CDR3s include the opening cysteine and the closing phenylalanine or tryptophan. A D gene is named only where the DNA matches it firmly. For some rows the clone size is stated as once, few or many, or as a class when expanded; others skip it.

clone size	D gene	V gene	J gene	CDR3 DNA	CDR3 protein
.	TRBD1	TRBV10-3	TRBJ2-1	TGTGCCATCAGCCCCACCCCCGGACAGGGCCATGAGCAGTTCTTC	CAISPTPGQGHEQFF
.	.	TRBV13	TRBJ1-3	TGTGCCAGCAGCTTATGGGGCGAGAAGGGCCCCATATATTTT	CASSLWGEKGPIYF
.	TRBD2	TRBV7-8	TRBJ2-1	TGTGCCAGCAGCTGGGGACTAGCGGGGGGAGGGCAGTTCTTC	CASSWGLAGGGQFF
.	.	TRBV7-9	TRBJ1-3	TGTGCCAGCAGCTTTGGCCCACCCCCTGGAAACACCATATATTTT	CASSFGPPPGNTIYF
few	TRBD2	TRBV6-4	TRBJ2-1	TGTGCCAGCAGTGACCTGGGACTAGCGGGGGGGAGGCAGTTCTTC	CASSDLGLAGGRQFF
few	.	TRBV16	TRBJ1-2	TGTGCCAGCAGCCAAAGCATCGGGGTAGGCTATGGCTACACCTTC	CASSQSIGVGYGYTF
.	TRBD1	TRBV5-6	TRBJ1-2	TGTGCCAGCAGCGGCGGACAGGTATGGGGAGGCTATGGCTACACCTTC	CASSGGQVWGGYGYTF
.	.	TRBV6-6	TRBJ1-1	TGTGCCAGCAGTTACGAGGTGAACACTGAAGCTTTCTTT	CASSYEVNTEAFF
.	.	TRBV6-1	TRBJ1-1	TGTGCCAGCAGTGATCACAGGCTCATGAACACTGAAGCTTTCTTT	CASSDHRLMNTEAFF
.	TRBD1	TRBV25-1	TRBJ2-3	TGTGCCAGCAGTGAATTACAGGGGGGCCTCACAGATACGCAGTATTTT	CASSELQGGLTDTQYF
.	TRBD1	TRBV5-1	TRBJ2-7	TGCGCCAGCAGCGGAGGGGACAGGGGCCACGAGCAGTACTTC	CASSGGDRGHEQYF
.	.	TRBV11-2	TRBJ2-7	TGTGCCAGCAGCTTATCCCCCGACAGAGCCTACGAGCAGTACTTC	CASSLSPDRAYEQYF
.	TRBD1	TRBV6-5	TRBJ2-7	TGTGCCAGCAGTTACTCGACAGGGGTCGTGCACGAGCAGTACTTC	CASSYSTGVVHEQYF
few	.	TRBV29-1	TRBJ2-2	TGCAGCGTCACCCGGTCGGGGGCCGGGGAGCTGTTTTTT	CSVTRSGAGELFF
.	TRBD2	TRBV5-4	TRBJ2-1	TGTGCCAGCAGCCTTAGCGGGACCTCCTACAATGAGCAGTTCTTC	CASSLSGTSYNEQFF
once	.	TRBV7-9	TRBJ1-3	TGTGCCAGCAGCTTAACGGCAGGGCCAGACACCATATATTTT	CASSLTAGPDTIYF
.	.	TRBV7-2	TRBJ1-2	TGTGCCAGCAGCTTAGGATCCGGGGTGGGAGGCTACACCTTC	CASSLGSGVGGYTF
.	TRBD1	TRBV5-1	TRBJ1-6	TGCGCCAGCAGAGACAGGGTCACTAATTCACCCCTCCACTTT	CASRDRVTNSPLHF
.	.	TRBV20-1	TRBJ2-7	TGCAGTATAGAGGGGGGGCGCGAGCAGTACTTC	CSIEGGREQYF
.	TRBD2	TRBV4-3	TRBJ2-3	TGCGCCAGCAGCCTCGGGACTAGCGAGGGAGATACGCAGTATTTT	CASSLGTSEGDTQYF
.	.	TRBV2	TRBJ2-5	TGTGCCAGCAATTCGGAGACCCAGTACTTC	CASNSETQYF
.	.	TRBV7-2	TRBJ2-5	TGTGCCAGCAGCTTGTCCGGAGGAGAGACCCAGTACTTC	CASSLSGGETQYF
.	.	TRBV7-2	TRBJ1-6	TGTGCCAGCAGTTTACAGGGAACCAATAATTCACCCCTCCACTTT	CASSLQGTNNSPLHF
.	TRBD1	TRBV5-8	TRBJ1-2	TGTGCCAGCAGCTTCAGGGGAACGGGACAGGGTTATGGCTACACCTTC	CASSFRGTGQGYGYTF
.	.	TRBV15	TRBJ2-7	TGTGCCACCAGCTCTGGGAGGGGGGCCTACGAGCAGTACTTC	CATSSGRGAYEQYF
few	.	TRBV9	TRBJ2-1	TGTGCCAGCAGCGTTGGCGTGGCGGGGACGGCGTACAATGAGCAGTTCTTC	CASSVGVAGTAYNEQFF
.	.	TRBV2	TRBJ1-1	TGTGCCAGCAGCCCGACAGAGAACACTGAAGCTTTCTTT	CASSPTENTEAFF
.	.	TRBV9	TRBJ1-2	TGTGCCAGCAGTGACGAGGGCAGGGGCCCCGATGGCTACACCTTC	CASSDEGRGPDGYTF
.	TRBD1	TRBV7-8	TRBJ2-5	TGTGCCAGCAGCTTCCCGACAGGGGTAGGGGAGACCCAGTACTTC	CASSFPTGVGETQYF
.	.	TRBV5-1	TRBJ2-2	TGCGCCAGCAGCACTGGACAGTCGGAGCTGTTTTTT	CASSTGQSELFF
.	TRBD1	TRBV19	TRBJ1-4	TGTGCCAGTAGAATCCGGGACAGGGGTAATGAAAAACTGTTTTTT	CASRIRDRGNEKLFF
.	TRBD1	TRBV30	TRBJ2-7	TGTGCCTGGAGCCCAGGGACAGGGGGTTACGAGCAGTACTTC	CAWSPGTGGYEQYF
.	TRBD2	TRBV11-3	TRBJ2-3	TGTGCCAGCAGCTTAGGAGCGGGGGTTAGCACAGATACGCAGTATTTT	CASSLGAGVSTDTQYF
once	.	TRBV6-5	TRBJ2-4	TGTGCCAGCAGTTACCTGGGCAGGGAGTACTTC	CASSYLGREYF
.	.	TRBV18	TRBJ1-1	TGTGCCAGCTCCCGTGACAGGAACACTGAAGCTTTCTTT	CASSRDRNTEAFF
.	TRBD1	TRBV27	TRBJ2-1	TGTGCCAGCAGTTTACAATACAGGGGTGAGCAGTTCTTC	CASSLQYRGEQFF
once	.	TRBV6-5	TRBJ2-1	TGTGCCAGCATCGACACCTACAATGAGCAGTTCTTC	CASIDTYNEQFF
.	.	TRBV27	TRBJ2-5	TGTGCCAGCAGTTTAGGGCAGAAAGAGACCCAGTACTTC	CASSLGQKETQYF
.	TRBD2	TRBV28	TRBJ2-1	TGTGCCAGCAGCCGGATCTCACTAGCGGGGGGATACAATGAGCAGTTCTTC	CASSRISLAGGYNEQFF
few	.	TRBV4-1	TRBJ1-3	TGCGCCAGCAGCCAAGGCTTGCGGGGAAACACCATATATTTT	CASSQGLRGNTIYF
once	TRBD2	TRBV9	TRBJ2-7	TGTGCCAGCAGCACGACTAGCGGGGCCTACGAGCAGTACTTC	CASSTTSGAYEQYF
.	TRBD1	TRBV7-2	TRBJ2-7	TGTGCCAGCAGCACTCGACAGGGGAGCTCCTACGAGCAGTACTTC	CASSTRQGSSYEQYF
.	.	TRBV2	TRBJ2-4	TGTGCCAGCAGTGAAGCGCCCCCCGAGGGCTCGGCCAGACTAGCCAAAAACATTCAGTACTTC	CASSEAPPEGSARLAKNIQYF
.	TRBD2	TRBV9	TRBJ2-1	TGTGCCAGCAGCGTTAGCGGGGGGTCTTACAATGAGCAGTTCTTC	CASSVSGGSYNEQFF
.	.	TRBV19	TRBJ2-1	TGTGCCAGTACTCGAGGGGGAAACTCCTACAATGAGCAGTTCTTC	CASTRGGNSYNEQFF
.	.	TRBV5-5	TRBJ1-4	TGTGCCAGCAGCTTGGCCTTCCAGGGTTCAGGGACTAATGAAAAACTGTTTTTT	CASSLAFQGSGTNEKLFF
.	TRBD1	TRBV11-2	TRBJ2-7	TGTGCCAGCAGCTTAGGGGACAGCTACGAGCAGTACTTC	CASSLGDSYEQYF
few	.	TRBV5-5	TRBJ1-2	TGTGCCAGCAGCTTGCGGGAGATTGCACGCTACACCTTC	CASSLREIARYTF
.	TRBD2	TRBV4-3	TRBJ2-1	TGCGCCAGCAGCCAGAGGCCGGGAGGCCGGGAGCAGTTCTTC	CASSQRPGGREQFF
.	.	TRBV6-5	TRBJ1-2	TGTGCCAGCAGTTACTCGATACTTACCTATGGCTACACCTTC	CASSYSILTYGYTF
.	TRBD1	TRBV2	TRBJ2-1	TGTGCCAGCAGTGAGCGGACAGGGTCCTACAATGAGCAGTTCTTC	CASSERTGSYNEQFF
.	TRBD1	TRBV5-5	TRBJ2-5	TGTGCCAGCAGCTTGGCCGGACAGGGGGTCGGAGAGACCCAGTACTTC	CASSLAGQGVGETQYF
few	.	TRBV21-1	TRBJ1-1	TGTGCCAGCAGCAAAGTTGATACGACAGGGGGTTCCACTGAAGCTTTCTTT	CASSKVDTTGGSTEAFF
.	.	TRBV7-9	TRBJ1-5	TGTGCCAGCAGCTTAGCGGTGGACAGCGTCGGCAATCAGCCCCAGCATTTT	CASSLAVDSVGNQPQHF